The TCR beta chain under discussion was sequenced for a study of T cells in severe cutaneous drug reactions. On the study more broadly: Recruitment ran 2011 to 2018 in Taiwan, Thailand and a European registry. Naranjo and ALDEN algorithms identified the culprit drug. Overall study results and limits: A public TCRbeta CDR3 appeared in all seven CBZ-SJS/TEN blister samples, averaging approximately 13%.

The germline CDR1 and CDR2 sequences are SNHLY and FYNNEI. This CDR3 comprises 15 residues. The donors had carbamazepine-induced Stevens-Johnson syndrome or toxic epidermal necrolysis. Bulk and single-cell libraries used iRepertoire multiplex PCR with TCR subtype-specific primers. TCRdb re-called the multiplex PCR reads and shows each CDR3 protein once, DNA omitted. The sample table includes under 3,000 distinct CDR3 sequences. Of note for this clonotype: Antigen specificity is unknown.

The V and J genes are TRBV2 and TRBJ2-2; as DNA is missing, the TRBD2 call by TCRdb cannot be tested. Material for sequencing was cells from a skin blister. The TCR sequence derives from a human donor with toxic epidermal necrolysis, a severe cutaneous drug reaction. The CDR3 sequence: CASTGLAGGSGELFF.